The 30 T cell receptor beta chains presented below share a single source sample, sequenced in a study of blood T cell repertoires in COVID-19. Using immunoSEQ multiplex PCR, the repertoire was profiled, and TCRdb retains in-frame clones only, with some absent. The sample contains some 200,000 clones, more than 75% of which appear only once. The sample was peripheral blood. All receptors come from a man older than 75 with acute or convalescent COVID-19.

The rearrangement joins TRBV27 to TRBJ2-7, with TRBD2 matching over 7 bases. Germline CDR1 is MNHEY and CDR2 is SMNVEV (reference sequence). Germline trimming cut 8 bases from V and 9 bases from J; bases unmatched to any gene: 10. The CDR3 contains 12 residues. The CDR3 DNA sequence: TGTGCCAGCGGGGAGGGCGGGGTTGGGCAGTACGTC. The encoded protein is CASGEGGVGQYV.

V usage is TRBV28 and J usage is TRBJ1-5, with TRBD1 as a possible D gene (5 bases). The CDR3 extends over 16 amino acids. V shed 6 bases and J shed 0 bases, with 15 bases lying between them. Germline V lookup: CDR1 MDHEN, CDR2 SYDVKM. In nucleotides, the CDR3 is TGTGCCAGCAGGGAACGACAGTCATATAGCAATCAGCCCCAGCATTTT. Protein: CASRERQSYSNQPQHF.

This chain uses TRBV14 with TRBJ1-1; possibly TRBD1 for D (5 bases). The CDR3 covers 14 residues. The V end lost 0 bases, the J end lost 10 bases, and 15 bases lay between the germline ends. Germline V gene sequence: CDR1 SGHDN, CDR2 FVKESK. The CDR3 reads CASSQDLLQAVAFF. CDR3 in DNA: TGTGCCAGCAGCCAAGATTTGCTACAGGCCGTAGCTTTCTTT.

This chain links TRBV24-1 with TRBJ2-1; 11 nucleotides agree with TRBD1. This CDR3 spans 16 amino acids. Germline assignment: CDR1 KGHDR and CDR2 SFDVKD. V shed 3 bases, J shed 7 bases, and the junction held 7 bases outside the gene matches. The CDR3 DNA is TGTGCCACCAGTGATACGCCGGGACAGGGGGTGAATGAGCAGTTCTTC. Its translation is CATSDTPGQGVNEQFF.

The CDR3: CATRPGHGTYCYTF. The CDR3 coding sequence is TGTGCCACCAGACCTGGACATGGGACTTATTGCTACACCTTC. The chain uses TRBV24-1 and TRBJ1-2, with TRBD1 as a possible D gene (5 bases). Germline V gene lookup returns CDR1 KGHDR and CDR2 SFDVKD. This CDR3 contains 14 residues. The V gene lost 7 bases and the J gene lost 9 bases, with 20 bases spanning the gap.

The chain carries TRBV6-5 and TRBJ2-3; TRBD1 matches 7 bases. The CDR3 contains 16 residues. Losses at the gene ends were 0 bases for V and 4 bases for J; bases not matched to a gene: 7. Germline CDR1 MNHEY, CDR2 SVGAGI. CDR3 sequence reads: CASSYSIQGGADTQYF. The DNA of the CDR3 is TGTGCCAGCAGTTACTCGATACAAGGGGGCGCAGATACGCAGTATTTT.

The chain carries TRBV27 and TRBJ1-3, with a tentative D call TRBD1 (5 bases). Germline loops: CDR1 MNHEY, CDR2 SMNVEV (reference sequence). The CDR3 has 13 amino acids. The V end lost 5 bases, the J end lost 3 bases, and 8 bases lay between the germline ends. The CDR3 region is CASSPGFGNTIYF. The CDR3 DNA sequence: TGTGCCAGCAGTCCAGGGTTTGGAAACACCATATATTTT.

The DNA of the CDR3 is TGTGCCAGCAGCGAGGGACTAGCGCGATCCTACGAGCAGTACTTC. This translates into CASSEGLARSYEQYF. The chain joins TRBV6-6 to TRBJ2-7, with 10 bases matching TRBD2. This CDR3 has 15 residues. V trimming: 6 bases; J trimming: 1 base; junction bases outside the gene matches: 6. CDR1 and CDR2 from the germline V gene are MNHNY and SVGAGI (reference sequence).

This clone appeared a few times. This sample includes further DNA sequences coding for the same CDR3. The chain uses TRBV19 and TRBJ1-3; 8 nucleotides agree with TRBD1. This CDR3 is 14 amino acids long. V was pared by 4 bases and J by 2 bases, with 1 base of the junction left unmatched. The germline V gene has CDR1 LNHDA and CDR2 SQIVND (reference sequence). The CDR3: CASSTQGAGNTIYF. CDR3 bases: TGTGCCAGTAGTACACAGGGGGCTGGAAACACCATATATTTT.

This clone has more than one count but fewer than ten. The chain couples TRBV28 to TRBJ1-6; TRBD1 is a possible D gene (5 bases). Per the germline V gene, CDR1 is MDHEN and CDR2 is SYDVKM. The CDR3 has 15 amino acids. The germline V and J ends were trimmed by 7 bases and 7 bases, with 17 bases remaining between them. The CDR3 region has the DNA TGTGCCAGCATACCCTCAGGGAAAGGAAATTCACCCCTCCACTTT. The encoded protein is CASIPSGKGNSPLHF.

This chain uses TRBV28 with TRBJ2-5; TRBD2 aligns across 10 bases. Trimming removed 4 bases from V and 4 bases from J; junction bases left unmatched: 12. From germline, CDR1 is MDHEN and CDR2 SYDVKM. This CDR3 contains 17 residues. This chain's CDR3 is CASSSTSGLAPGETQYF. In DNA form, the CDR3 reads TGTGCCAGCAGTTCAACCTCGGGACTAGCGCCTGGAGAGACCCAGTACTTC.

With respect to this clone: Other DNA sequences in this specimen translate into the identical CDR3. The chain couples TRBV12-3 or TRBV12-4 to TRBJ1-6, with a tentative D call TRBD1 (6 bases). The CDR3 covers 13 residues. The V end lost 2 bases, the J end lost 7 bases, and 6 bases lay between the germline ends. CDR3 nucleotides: TGTGCCAGCAGTTTACAGGGGAATTCACCCCTCCACTTT. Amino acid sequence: CASSLQGNSPLHF.

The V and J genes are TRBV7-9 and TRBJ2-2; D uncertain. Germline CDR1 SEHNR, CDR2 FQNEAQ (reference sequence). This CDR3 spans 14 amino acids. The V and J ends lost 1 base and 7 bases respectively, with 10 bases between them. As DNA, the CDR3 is TGTGCCAGCAGCTTAGACCCCCGGTACGGGGAGCTGTTTTTT. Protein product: CASSLDPRYGELFF.

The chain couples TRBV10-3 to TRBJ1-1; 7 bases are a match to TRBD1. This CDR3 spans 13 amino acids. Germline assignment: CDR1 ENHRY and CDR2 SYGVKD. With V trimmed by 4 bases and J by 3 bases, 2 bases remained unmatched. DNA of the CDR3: TGTGCCATCAGTGCCAGGGGGGACACTGAAGCTTTCTTT. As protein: CAISARGDTEAFF.

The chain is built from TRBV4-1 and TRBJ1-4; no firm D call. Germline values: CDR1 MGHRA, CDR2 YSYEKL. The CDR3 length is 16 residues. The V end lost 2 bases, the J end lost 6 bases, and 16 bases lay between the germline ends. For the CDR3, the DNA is TGCGCCAGCAGCCAACCCCCGGGATGGGGTGATGAAAAACTGTTTTTT. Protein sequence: CASSQPPGWGDEKLFF.

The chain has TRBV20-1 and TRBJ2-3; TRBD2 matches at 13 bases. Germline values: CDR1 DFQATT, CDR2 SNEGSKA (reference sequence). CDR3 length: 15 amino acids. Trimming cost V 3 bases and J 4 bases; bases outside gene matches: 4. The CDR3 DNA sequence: TGCAGTGCTAGTGGGACTAGCGGGAAAGCAGATACGCAGTATTTT. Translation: CSASGTSGKADTQYF.

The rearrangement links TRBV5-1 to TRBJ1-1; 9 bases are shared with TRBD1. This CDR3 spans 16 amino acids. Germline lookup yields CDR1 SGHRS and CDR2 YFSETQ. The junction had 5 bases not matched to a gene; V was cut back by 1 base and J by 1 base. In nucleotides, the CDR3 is TGCGCCAGCAGCTTGCAACCGGGACAGGGGAACACTGAAGCTTTCTTT. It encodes CASSLQPGQGNTEAFF. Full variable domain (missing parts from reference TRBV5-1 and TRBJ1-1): KAGVTQTPRYLIKTRGQQVTLSCSPISGHRSVSWYQQTPGQGLQFLFEYFSETQRNKGNFPGRFSGRQFSNSRSEMNVSTLELGDSALYLCASSLQPGQGNTEAFFGQGTRLTVV.

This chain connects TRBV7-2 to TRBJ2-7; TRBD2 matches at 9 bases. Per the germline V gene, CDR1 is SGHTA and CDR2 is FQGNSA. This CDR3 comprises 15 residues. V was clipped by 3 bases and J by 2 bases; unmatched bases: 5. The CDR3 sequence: CASSFGLAPTYEQYF. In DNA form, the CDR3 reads TGTGCCAGCAGCTTCGGACTAGCGCCGACCTACGAGCAGTACTTC.

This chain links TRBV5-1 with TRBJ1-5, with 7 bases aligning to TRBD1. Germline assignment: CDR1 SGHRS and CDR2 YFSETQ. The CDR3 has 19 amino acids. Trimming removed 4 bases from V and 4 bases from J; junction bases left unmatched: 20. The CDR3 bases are TGCGCCAGCAGCCAGTTCCCCTCGACAGGGCCGAACCCTAATCAGCCCCAGCATTTT. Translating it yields CASSQFPSTGPNPNQPQHF.

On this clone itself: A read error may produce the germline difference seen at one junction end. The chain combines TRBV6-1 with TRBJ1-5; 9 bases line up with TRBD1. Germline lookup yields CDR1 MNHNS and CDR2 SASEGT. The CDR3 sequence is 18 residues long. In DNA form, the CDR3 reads TGTGCCAGCAGGGAAGGACAGGGGCCGCTTCGGAGCAATCAGCCCCAGCATTTT. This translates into CASREGQGPLRSNQPQHF.

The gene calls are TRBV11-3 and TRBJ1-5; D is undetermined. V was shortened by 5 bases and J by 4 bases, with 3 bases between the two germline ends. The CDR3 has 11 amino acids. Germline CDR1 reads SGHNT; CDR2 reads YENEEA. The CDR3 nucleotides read TGTGCCAGCAGCGCGAATCAGCCCCAGCATTTT. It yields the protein CASSANQPQHF.

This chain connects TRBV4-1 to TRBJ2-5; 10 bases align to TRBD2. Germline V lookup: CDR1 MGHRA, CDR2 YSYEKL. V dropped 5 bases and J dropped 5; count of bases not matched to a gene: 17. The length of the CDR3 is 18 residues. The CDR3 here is CASSGGRLAGVGFETQYF. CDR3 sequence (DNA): TGCGCCAGCAGCGGGGGGCGTCTAGCGGGAGTCGGTTTTGAGACCCAGTACTTC.

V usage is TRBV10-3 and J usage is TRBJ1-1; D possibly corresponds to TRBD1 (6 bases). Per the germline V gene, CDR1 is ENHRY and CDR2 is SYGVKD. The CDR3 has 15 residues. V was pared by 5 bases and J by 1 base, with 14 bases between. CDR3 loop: CAISQSGVGNTEAFF. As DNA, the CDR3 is TGTGCCATCAGTCAATCAGGGGTGGGGAACACTGAAGCTTTCTTT.

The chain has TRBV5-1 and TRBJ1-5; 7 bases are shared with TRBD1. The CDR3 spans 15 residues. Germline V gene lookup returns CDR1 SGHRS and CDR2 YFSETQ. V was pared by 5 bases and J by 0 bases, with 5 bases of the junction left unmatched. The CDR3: CASRRGQDSNQPQHF. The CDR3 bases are TGCGCCAGCAGGAGAGGACAGGATAGCAATCAGCCCCAGCATTTT.

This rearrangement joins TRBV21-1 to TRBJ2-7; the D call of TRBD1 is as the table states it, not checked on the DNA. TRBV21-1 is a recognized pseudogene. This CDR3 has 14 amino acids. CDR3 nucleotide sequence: TGTGCCAGCAGCAAAGGGGCAGGGTCGGACGAGCAGTACTTC. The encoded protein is CASSKGAGSDEQYF.

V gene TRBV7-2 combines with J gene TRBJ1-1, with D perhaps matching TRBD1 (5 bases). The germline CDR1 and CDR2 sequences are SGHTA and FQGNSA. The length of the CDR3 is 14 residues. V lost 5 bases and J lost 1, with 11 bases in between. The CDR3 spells CASSPGTWNTEAFF. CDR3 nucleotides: TGTGCCAGCAGCCCCGGGACTTGGAACACTGAAGCTTTCTTT. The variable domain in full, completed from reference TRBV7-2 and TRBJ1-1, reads GAGVSQSPSNKVTEKGKDVELRCDPISGHTALYWYRQSLGQGLEFLIYFQGNSAPDKSGLPSDRFSAERTGGSVSTLTIQRTQQEDSAVYLCASSPGTWNTEAFFGQGTRLTVV.

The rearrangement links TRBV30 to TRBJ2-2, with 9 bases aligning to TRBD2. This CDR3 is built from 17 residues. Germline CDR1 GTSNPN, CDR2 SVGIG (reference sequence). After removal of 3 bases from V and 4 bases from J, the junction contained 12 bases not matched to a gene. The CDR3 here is CAWSQGVAGAVTGELFF. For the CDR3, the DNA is TGTGCCTGGAGCCAGGGGGTAGCGGGAGCCGTCACCGGGGAGCTGTTTTTT. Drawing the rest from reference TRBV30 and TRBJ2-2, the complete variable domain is SQTIHQWPATLVQPVGSPLSLECTVEGTSNPNLYWYRQAAGRGLQLLFYSVGIGQISSEVPQNLSASRPQDRQFILSSKKLLLSDSGFYLCAWSQGVAGAVTGELFFGEGSRLTVL.

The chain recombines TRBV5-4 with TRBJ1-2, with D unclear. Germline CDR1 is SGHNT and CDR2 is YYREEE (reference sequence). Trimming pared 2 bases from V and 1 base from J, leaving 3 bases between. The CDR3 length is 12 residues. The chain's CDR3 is CASSFNNYGYTF. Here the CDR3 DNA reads TGTGCCAGCAGCTTCAATAACTATGGCTACACCTTC.

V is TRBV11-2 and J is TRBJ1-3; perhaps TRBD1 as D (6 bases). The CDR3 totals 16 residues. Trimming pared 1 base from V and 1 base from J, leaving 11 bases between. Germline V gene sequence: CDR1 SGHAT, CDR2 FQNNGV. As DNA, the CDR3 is TGTGCCAGCAGCTTAGGATGGACAGCGTCTGGAAACACCATATATTTT. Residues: CASSLGWTASGNTIYF. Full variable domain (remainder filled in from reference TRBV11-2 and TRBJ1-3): EAGVAQSPRYKIIEKRQSVAFWCNPISGHATLYWYQQILGQGPKLLIQFQNNGVVDDSQLPKDRFSAERLKGVDSTLKIQPAKLEDSAVYLCASSLGWTASGNTIYFGEGSWLTVV.

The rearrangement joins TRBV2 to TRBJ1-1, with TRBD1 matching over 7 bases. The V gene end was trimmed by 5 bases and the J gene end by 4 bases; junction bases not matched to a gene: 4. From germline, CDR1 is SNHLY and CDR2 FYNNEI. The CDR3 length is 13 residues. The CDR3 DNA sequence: TGTGCCAGCAGTCGGACAGGCCGCACTGAAGCTTTCTTT. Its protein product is CASSRTGRTEAFF. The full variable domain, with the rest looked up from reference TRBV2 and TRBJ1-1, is EPEVTQTPSHQVTQMGQEVILRCVPISNHLYFYWYRQILGQKVEFLVSFYNNEISEKSEIFDDQFSVERPDGSNFTLKIRSTKLEDSAMYFCASSRTGRTEAFFGQGTRLTVV.